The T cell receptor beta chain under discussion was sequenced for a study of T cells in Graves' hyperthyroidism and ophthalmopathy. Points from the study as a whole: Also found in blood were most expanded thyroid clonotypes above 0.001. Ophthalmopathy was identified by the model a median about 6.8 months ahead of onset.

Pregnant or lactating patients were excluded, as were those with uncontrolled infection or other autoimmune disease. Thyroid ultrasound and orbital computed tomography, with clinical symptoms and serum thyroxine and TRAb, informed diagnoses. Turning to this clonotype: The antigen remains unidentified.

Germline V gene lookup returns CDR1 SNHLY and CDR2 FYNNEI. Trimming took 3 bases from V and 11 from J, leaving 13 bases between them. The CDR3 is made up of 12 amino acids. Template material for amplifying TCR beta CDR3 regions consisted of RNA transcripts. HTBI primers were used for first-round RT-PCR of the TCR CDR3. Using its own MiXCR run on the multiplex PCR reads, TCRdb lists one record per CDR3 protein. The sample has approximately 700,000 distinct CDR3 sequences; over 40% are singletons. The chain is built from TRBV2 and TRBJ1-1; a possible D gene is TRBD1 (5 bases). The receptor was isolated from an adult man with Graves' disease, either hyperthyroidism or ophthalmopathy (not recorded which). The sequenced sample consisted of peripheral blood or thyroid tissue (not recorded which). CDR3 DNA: TGTGCCAGCAGTGAGACAGTCCGGGGGGCTTTCTTT. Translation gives CASSETVRGAFF. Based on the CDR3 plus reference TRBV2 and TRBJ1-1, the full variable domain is EPEVTQTPSHQVTQMGQEVILRCVPISNHLYFYWYRQILGQKVEFLVSFYNNEISEKSEIFDDQFSVERPDGSNFTLKIRSTKLEDSAMYFCASSETVRGAFFGQGTRLTVV.